This TCR beta chain was identified in a study of blood T cell repertoires in COVID-19. Clones were sequenced by immunoSEQ multiplex PCR, and TCRdb holds only the in-frame ones, with some missing. The table lists approximately 190,000 clones, about four fifths of them singletons. This clone was detected only a few times. CDR3 length: 16 residues. CDR1 LNHDA and CDR2 SQIVND come from the germline V gene (reference sequence). V lost 2 bases, J lost 6 bases, and 7 bases stayed unmatched. The chain combines TRBV19 with TRBJ2-2; TRBD1 aligns across 9 bases. Source material: peripheral blood. The TCR was taken from a woman between 65 and 79 years old with active or convalescent COVID-19. DNA of the CDR3: TGTGCCAGTAGTATAAGGGGACAGGGAGGACCCGGGGAGCTGTTTTTT. Its protein product is CASSIRGQGGPGELFF. Full variable domain (rest looked up from reference TRBV19 and TRBJ2-2): DGGITQSPKYLFRKEGQNVTLSCEQNLNHDAMYWYRQDPGQGLRLIYYSQIVNDFQKGDIAEGYSVSREKKESFPLTVTSAQKNPTAFYLCASSIRGQGGPGELFFGEGSRLTVL.